The source of this TCR beta chain is a study of shared clonotypes between healthy human individuals. CDR3 size: 13 residues. CDR1 and CDR2 from the germline V gene are SEHNR and FQNEAQ (reference sequence). The V gene lost 4 bases and the J gene lost 9 bases, with 15 bases spanning the gap. Study-wide findings and caveats: Larger estimated richness was generally recorded for naive subsets relative to memory subsets.

At a deep level, the assay was run. Produced via immunoSEQ multiplex PCR; TCRdb's table is partial and in-frame only. The profile covers roughly 2.2 million clones, with approximately 90% appearing a single time and more than 0.35% taken by the ten largest. Only Caucasian adults living in Nashville, Tennessee served as donors. The count of this clone is one. Its specificity is unknown. The sample was naive CD4+ T cells from PBMCs. Subset specified: CD45RA+ positively selected. The sequence was obtained from a young man in good health. Some clones in this sample may be carry-over from other donors' samples. The V gene is TRBV7-9, the J gene TRBJ1-1; D uncertain. The CDR3 spells CASSSSTGEKAFF. The CDR3 DNA reads as TGTGCCAGCAGCTCCTCGACCGGCGAAAAAGCTTTCTTT.